This record concerns one T cell receptor beta chain sequence. Its antigen is currently unknown. The table came from immunoSEQ multiplex PCR; TCRdb's copy has only in-frame clones and leaves some out. Among 45,000 to 55,000 clones, about 81% were seen once, and the ten largest hold 1.5% to 2%. The CDR3 spans 10 residues. The germline V gene has CDR1 DFQATT and CDR2 SNEGSKA (reference sequence). Trimming stripped 2 bases from V and 5 bases from J, with 3 bases between. Anyone with autoimmune disease history or systemic immunosuppression was excluded. This sample is part of a study of OX40 agonist ivuxolimab in advanced cancers. Looking at the study overall: Prior anti-PD-1, anti-PD-L1 or anti-CTLA-4 therapy did not bar entry, and around 39% had some. Regarding the study as a whole: Averaging showed that CD8+ T cells had more expanded clones than CD4+ did.

This sequence was found in an adult with an advanced solid tumor such as melanoma, head and neck, liver or kidney cancer. Sequencing was performed on CD4+ or CD8+ T cells sorted from blood, taken in a trial of the OX40 agonist ivuxolimab. The V and J genes are TRBV20-1 and TRBJ2-5; D unresolved. The CDR3 here is CSARSETQYF. The CDR3 bases are TGCAGTGCTAGATCGGAGACCCAGTACTTC.